The TCR beta chain described here comes from a study of cytomegalovirus exposure and HLA in healthy donors. Points from the study as a whole: Later analysis placed DRB1 highest and HLA-C lowest in TCR association rates, which differed by HLA locus.

Details on this clone: Its antigen is undetermined.

Vbeta (60) and Jbeta (13) primers were used in the PCR. Data came from immunoSEQ multiplex PCR; TCRdb stores just in-frame clones and leaves some out. Recorded for this sample: about 32,000 clones. The junction had 11 bases not matched to a gene; V was cut back by 3 bases and J by 2 bases. This CDR3 spans 19 amino acids. Germline V gene data show CDR1 as KGHSH and CDR2 as LQKENI. This TCR came from a female donor in good health and CMV-seronegative. This chain joins TRBV18 and TRBJ2-5; 14 nucleotides line up with TRBD2. The sample comprised PBMCs. CDR3 residues: CASSPYGGLAGVLQETQYF. Written as DNA, the CDR3 is TGTGCCAGCTCACCTTACGGGGGACTAGCGGGGGTTTTACAAGAGACCCAGTACTTC.